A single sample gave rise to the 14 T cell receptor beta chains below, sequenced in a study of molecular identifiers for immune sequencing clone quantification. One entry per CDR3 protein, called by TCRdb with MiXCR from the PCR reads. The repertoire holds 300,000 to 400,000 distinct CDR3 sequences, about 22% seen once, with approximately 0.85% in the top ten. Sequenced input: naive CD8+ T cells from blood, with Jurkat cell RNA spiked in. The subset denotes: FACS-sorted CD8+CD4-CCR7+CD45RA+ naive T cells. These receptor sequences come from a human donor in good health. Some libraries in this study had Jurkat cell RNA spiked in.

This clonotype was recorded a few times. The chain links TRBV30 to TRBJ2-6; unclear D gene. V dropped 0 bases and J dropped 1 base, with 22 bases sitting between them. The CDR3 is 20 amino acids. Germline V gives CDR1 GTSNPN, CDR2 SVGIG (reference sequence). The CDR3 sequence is CAWSVIRSQARGSGANVLTF. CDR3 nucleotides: TGTGCCTGGAGTGTAATACGGTCCCAGGCCCGAGGATCTGGGGCCAACGTCCTGACTTTC.

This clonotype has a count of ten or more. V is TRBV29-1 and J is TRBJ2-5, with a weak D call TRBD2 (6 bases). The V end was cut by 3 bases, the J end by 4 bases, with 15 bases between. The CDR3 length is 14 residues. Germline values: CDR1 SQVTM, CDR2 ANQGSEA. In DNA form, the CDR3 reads TGCAGCGTTGATGTCGGTTTAGCGGCAGAGACCCAGTACTTC. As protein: CSVDVGLAAETQYF.

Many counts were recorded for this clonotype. For the CDR3, the DNA is TGCGCCAGCAGCCAAGATCTGGGTGAGCAGTTCTTC. This encodes CASSQDLGEQFF. This rearrangement joins TRBV4-1 to TRBJ2-1, with unresolved D. The V gene's germline CDR1 is MGHRA and CDR2 YSYEKL. Trimming left V 0 bases short and J 9 bases short, with 6 bases between. The CDR3 is 12 amino acids.

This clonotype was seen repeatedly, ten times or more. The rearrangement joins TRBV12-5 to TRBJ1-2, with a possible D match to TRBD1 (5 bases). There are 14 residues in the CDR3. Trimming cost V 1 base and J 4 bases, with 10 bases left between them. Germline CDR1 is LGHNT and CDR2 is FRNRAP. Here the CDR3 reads CASGLARDGYGYTF. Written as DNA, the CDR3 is TGTGCTAGTGGTTTGGCTCGGGACGGCTATGGCTACACCTTC.

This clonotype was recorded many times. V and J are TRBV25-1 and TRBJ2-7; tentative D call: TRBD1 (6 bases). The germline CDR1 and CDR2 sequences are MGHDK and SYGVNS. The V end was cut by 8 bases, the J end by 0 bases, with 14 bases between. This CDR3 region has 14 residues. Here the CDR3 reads CASRQQGSSYEQYF. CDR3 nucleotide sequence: TGTGCCAGCCGTCAGCAGGGGAGCTCCTACGAGCAGTACTTC.

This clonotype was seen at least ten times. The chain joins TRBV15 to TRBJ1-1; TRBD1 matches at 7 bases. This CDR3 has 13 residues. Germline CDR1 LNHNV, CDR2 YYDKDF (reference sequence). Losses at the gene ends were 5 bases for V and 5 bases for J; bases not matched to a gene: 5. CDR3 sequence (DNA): TGTGCCACCAGCTGGACAGGATCAACTGAAGCTTTCTTT. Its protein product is CATSWTGSTEAFF.

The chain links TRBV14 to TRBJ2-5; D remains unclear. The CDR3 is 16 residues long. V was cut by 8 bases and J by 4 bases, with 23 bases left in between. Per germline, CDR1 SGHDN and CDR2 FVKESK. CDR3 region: CASGRIRISRRETQYF. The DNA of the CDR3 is TGTGCCAGCGGTCGGATTAGAATTTCTCGGAGAGAGACCCAGTACTTC.

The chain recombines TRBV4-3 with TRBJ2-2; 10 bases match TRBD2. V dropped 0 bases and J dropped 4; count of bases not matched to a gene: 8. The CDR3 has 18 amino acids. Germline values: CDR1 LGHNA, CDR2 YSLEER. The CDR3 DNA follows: TGCGCCAGCAGCCAAGATTCCAGCGGGGGGGCCCTCACCGGGGAGCTGTTTTTT. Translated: CASSQDSSGGALTGELFF.

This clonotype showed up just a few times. The CDR3 loop reads CASSFDREETQYF. The CDR3 bases are TGTGCCAGCAGTTTTGATCGCGAAGAGACCCAGTACTTC. The chain links TRBV28 to TRBJ2-5; D unclear. The CDR3 extends over 13 amino acids. Germline V gives CDR1 MDHEN, CDR2 SYDVKM. V was cut by 3 bases and J by 3 bases, with 8 bases left in between. Filled out from reference TRBV28 and TRBJ2-5, the complete variable domain reads DVKVTQSSRYLVKRTGEKVFLECVQDMDHENMFWYRQDPGLGLRLIYFSYDVKMKEKGDIPEGYSVSREKKERFSLILESASTNQTSMYLCASSFDREETQYFGPGTRLLVL.

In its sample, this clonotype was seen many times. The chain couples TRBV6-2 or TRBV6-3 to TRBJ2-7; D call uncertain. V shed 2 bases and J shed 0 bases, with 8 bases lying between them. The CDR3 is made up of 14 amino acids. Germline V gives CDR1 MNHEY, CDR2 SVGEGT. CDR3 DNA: TGTGCCAGCAGTTACGGTCGGATCTCCTACGAGCAGTACTTC. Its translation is CASSYGRISYEQYF.

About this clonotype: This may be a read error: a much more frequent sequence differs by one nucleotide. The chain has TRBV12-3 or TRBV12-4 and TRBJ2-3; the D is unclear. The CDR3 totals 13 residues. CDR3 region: CAGSSGFADTQYF. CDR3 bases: TGTGCCGGCAGCTCCGGTTTCGCAGATACGCAGTATTTT.

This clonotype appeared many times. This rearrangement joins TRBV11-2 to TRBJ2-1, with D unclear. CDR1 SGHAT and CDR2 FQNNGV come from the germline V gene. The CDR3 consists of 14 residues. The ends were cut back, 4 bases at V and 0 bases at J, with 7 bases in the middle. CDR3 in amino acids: CASSSRNSYNEQFF. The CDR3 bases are TGTGCCAGCAGCTCCCGGAACTCCTACAATGAGCAGTTCTTC.

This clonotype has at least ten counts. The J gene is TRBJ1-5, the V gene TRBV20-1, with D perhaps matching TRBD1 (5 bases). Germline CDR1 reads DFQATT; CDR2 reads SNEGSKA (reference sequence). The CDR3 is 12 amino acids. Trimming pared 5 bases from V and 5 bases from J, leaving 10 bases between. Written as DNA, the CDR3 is TGCAGTGCTGTAGTAGGGGATCAGCCCCAGCATTTT. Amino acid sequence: CSAVVGDQPQHF.

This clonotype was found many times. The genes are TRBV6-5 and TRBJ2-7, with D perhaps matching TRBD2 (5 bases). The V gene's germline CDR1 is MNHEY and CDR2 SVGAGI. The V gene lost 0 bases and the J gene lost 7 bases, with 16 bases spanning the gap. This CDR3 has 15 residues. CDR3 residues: CASSYSPGIGREQYF. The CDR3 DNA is TGTGCCAGCAGTTACTCCCCCGGGATCGGTCGGGAGCAGTACTTC.